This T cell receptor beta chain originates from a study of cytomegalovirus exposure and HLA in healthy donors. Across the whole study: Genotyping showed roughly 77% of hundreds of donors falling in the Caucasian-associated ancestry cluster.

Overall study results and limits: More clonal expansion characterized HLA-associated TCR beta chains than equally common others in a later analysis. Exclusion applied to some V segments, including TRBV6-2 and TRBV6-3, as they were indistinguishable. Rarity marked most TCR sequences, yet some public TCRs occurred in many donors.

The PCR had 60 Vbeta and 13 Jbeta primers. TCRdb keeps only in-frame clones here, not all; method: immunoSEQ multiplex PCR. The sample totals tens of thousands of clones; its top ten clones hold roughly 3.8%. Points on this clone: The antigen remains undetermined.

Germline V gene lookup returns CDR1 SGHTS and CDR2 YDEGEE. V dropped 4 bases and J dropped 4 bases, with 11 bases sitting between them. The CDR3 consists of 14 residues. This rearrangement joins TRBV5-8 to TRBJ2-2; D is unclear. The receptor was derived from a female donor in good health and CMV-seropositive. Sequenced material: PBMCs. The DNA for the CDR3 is TGTGCCAGCAGCCTGCAACTGAGCACCGGGGAGCTGTTTTTT. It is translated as CASSLQLSTGELFF.